This TCR beta chain was recovered during a study of T-cell reconstitution after alpha-beta-depleted transplantation in children. The V gene lost 3 bases and the J gene lost 3 bases, with 12 bases spanning the gap. The CDR3 has 15 amino acids. Germline values: CDR1 SGHAT, CDR2 FQDESV (reference sequence). This clonotype was seen only a few times. No antigen is known for it. This sample's TCRbeta library carried unique molecular identifier barcodes. TCRdb fed the PCR reads into MiXCR, producing one record per CDR3 protein. The sample carries about 1,000,000 distinct CDR3 sequences, about 29% recorded once. Study-level findings and limits: Elevated TCRbeta diversity at day 60 was traced, in some patients, to surviving recipient T cells and thymic progenitors. Newly made T cells mostly supplied T-cell counts and diversity one year after transplant.

The sample here was PBMCs, mostly from graft donor cells, taken 360 days after TCRalphabeta/CD19-depleted stem cell transplant. This TCR was recovered from a boy under two years old who had a stem cell transplant for SCID, so the T cells may come from the graft donor. V usage is TRBV11-1 and J usage is TRBJ2-1; a possible D gene is TRBD2 (7 bases). CDR3 nucleotide sequence: TGTGCCAGCAGCTTTCTGGGGGGGCGCTACAATGAGCAGTTCTTC. Its translation is CASSFLGGRYNEQFF. The full variable domain, rest sourced from reference TRBV11-1 and TRBJ2-1, is EAEVAQSPRYKITEKSQAVAFWCDPISGHATLYWYRQILGQGPELLVQFQDESVVDDSQLPKDRFSAERLKGVDSTLKIQPAELGDSAMYLCASSFLGGRYNEQFFGPGTRLTVL.